The 30 T cell receptor beta chains presented below share a single source sample, sequenced in a study of T cell responses to AZD1222 COVID-19 vaccine. Generated by immunoSEQ multiplex PCR, the TCRdb table keeps only in-frame clones and is missing some. In the table there are roughly 100,000 clones, about four fifths of which are singletons. The sequenced sample was peripheral blood, obtained on day 0 of AZD1222 vaccination. The receptors were sampled from an adult in good health.

About this clone itself: At one end the junction does not follow the germline gene, possibly because of a read error. The chain has TRBV6-2 or TRBV6-3 and TRBJ1-2; TRBD1 might be the D (6 bases). The CDR3 is made up of 10 amino acids. Germline loops: CDR1 MNHEY, CDR2 SVGEGT. DNA of the CDR3: TGTGCCAGCAGTTTCAACAGGGTGATCTTC. This codes for CASSFNRVIF.

J is TRBJ2-2 and V is TRBV6-1; a possible D gene is TRBD1 (6 bases). CDR3 length: 15 amino acids. Between the trimmed V and J ends, which lost 6 bases and 6 bases, there was a span of 17 bases. Per germline, CDR1 MNHNS and CDR2 SASEGT. CDR3 DNA: TGTGCCAGCAGGCCTACAGGGAATACGGCCGGGGAGCTGTTTTTT. It encodes CASRPTGNTAGELFF.

J is TRBJ2-1 and V is TRBV10-3; TRBD2 agrees at 12 bases. The germline V gene encodes CDR1 ENHRY and CDR2 SYGVKD. There are 13 residues in the CDR3. Trimming removed 5 bases from V and 11 bases from J; junction bases left unmatched: 4. The CDR3 protein is CAISLAGGPKQFF. The CDR3 DNA follows: TGTGCCATCAGTCTAGCGGGAGGGCCGAAGCAGTTCTTC.

The gene calls are TRBV28 and TRBJ1-1, with 7 bases lining up with TRBD1. The CDR3 covers 14 residues. The germline CDR1 and CDR2 sequences are MDHEN and SYDVKM. The V gene end was trimmed by 6 bases and the J gene end by 7 bases; junction bases not matched to a gene: 11. CDR3 region: CASRSTGSGYEAFF. CDR3 sequence (DNA): TGTGCCAGCAGATCGACAGGGTCTGGATATGAAGCTTTCTTT.

The chain carries TRBV5-1 and TRBJ1-2, with D possibly TRBD1 on 6 matching bases. Germline CDR1 reads SGHRS; CDR2 reads YFSETQ. Trimming left V 4 bases short and J 7 bases short, with 17 bases between. CDR3 length: 14 amino acids. CDR3 in amino acids: CASSEPTGYSGYTF. DNA of the CDR3: TGCGCCAGCAGCGAACCCACAGGGTACTCTGGCTACACCTTC.

The rearrangement links TRBV28 to TRBJ1-6; 8 nucleotides agree with TRBD1. The CDR3 consists of 14 residues. Germline V gives CDR1 MDHEN, CDR2 SYDVKM. With 8 bases clipped from V and 7 bases from J, the junction kept 7 bases outside the gene matches. CDR3 DNA sequence: TGTGCCAGCGGCGGGGGACAGGCGAATTCACCCCTCCACTTT. This sequence encodes CASGGGQANSPLHF.

This clone was seen a few times. V and J are TRBV20-1 and TRBJ2-7; perhaps TRBD1 as D (6 bases). V was clipped by 6 bases and J by 6 bases, with 12 bases between them. The CDR3 has 11 residues. CDR1 is DFQATT and CDR2 is SNEGSKA in the germline V gene (reference sequence). The CDR3, as DNA: TGCAGTGCCCAAACAGGGCTCGAGCAGTACGTC. Protein: CSAQTGLEQYV.

The chain uses TRBV29-1 and TRBJ1-5, with unresolved D. With 4 bases removed from V and 2 bases from J, the gap between germline ends came to 15 bases. Germline V gene data show CDR1 as SQVTM and CDR2 as ANQGSEA. The CDR3 runs to 15 residues. CDR3 nucleotides: TGCAGCGTTGTGGACGGGCTTTGGGGCAATCAGCCCCAGCATTTT. Translated, it gives CSVVDGLWGNQPQHF.

J is TRBJ2-4 and V is TRBV4-1; 11 bases map to TRBD1. CDR1 and CDR2 (germline): MGHRA, YSYEKL. V shed 3 bases and J 6 bases; nucleotides not matched to a gene: 4. This CDR3 has 15 residues. The CDR3 loop reads CASSHRDRGLNIQYF. The CDR3 DNA sequence: TGCGCCAGCAGCCACAGGGACAGGGGGTTAAACATTCAGTACTTC.

This clone was recorded a few times. The chain carries TRBV12-5 and TRBJ1-1, with D possibly being TRBD1 (6 bases). The length of the CDR3 is 15 residues. Looked up from germline, CDR1 is LGHNT and CDR2 is FRNRAP. Trimming removed 3 bases from V and 13 bases from J, with 24 bases in between. DNA for the CDR3: TGTGCTAGTGGTTTTGGTCTCCTGGGCAGGGGACCAGGTTTCTTT. Protein sequence: CASGFGLLGRGPGFF. Filled out from reference TRBV12-5 and TRBJ1-1, the complete variable domain reads DARVTQTPRHKVTEMGQEVTMRCQPILGHNTVFWYRQTMMQGLELLAYFRNRAPLDDSGMPKDRFSAEMPDATLATLKIQPSEPRDSAVYFCASGFGLLGRGPGFFGQGTRLTVV.

The gene calls are TRBV29-1 and TRBJ1-5; 11 nucleotides align to TRBD1. With 7 bases clipped from V and 6 bases from J, the junction kept 8 bases outside the gene matches. The CDR3 is 14 residues long. From germline, CDR1 is SQVTM and CDR2 ANQGSEA. The CDR3 DNA reads as TGCAGCGCTTCCGGGACAGGGGGAGGTCAGCCCCAGCATTTT. Translation gives CSASGTGGGQPQHF.

The chain uses TRBV9 and TRBJ2-2, with 9 bases fitting TRBD1. The CDR3 covers 18 residues. Germline lookup yields CDR1 SGDLS and CDR2 YYNGEE. After removal of 3 bases from V and 0 bases from J, the junction contained 9 bases not matched to a gene. The DNA for the CDR3 is TGTGCCAGCAGCGCGGGACAGGGACCCAAACCGAACACCGGGGAGCTGTTTTTT. Protein: CASSAGQGPKPNTGELFF.

The rearrangement links TRBV7-6 to TRBJ1-4; TRBD1 agrees at 7 bases. The J segment lost 5 bases and the V segment lost 1 base, leaving 4 bases of the junction unmatched. This CDR3 is 15 amino acids long. Per germline, CDR1 SGHVS and CDR2 FNYEAQ. The CDR3 is CASSLEQGINEKLFF. In DNA, the CDR3 is TGTGCCAGCAGCTTAGAACAGGGGATAAATGAAAAACTGTTTTTT.

The V gene is TRBV7-9, the J gene TRBJ1-1; perhaps TRBD1 as D (6 bases). The V end was cut by 3 bases, the J end by 6 bases, with 14 bases between. This CDR3 is built from 14 residues. Looked up from germline, CDR1 is SEHNR and CDR2 is FQNEAQ (reference sequence). DNA of the CDR3: TGTGCCAGCAGCTTCAAGGGGGGAGGCTCTGAAGCTTTCTTT. Translation: CASSFKGGGSEAFF.

The chain joins TRBV19 to TRBJ2-7, with D perhaps TRBD1 or TRBD2 (5 bases each). This CDR3 is 13 amino acids long. Trimming removed 8 bases from V and 5 bases from J, with 16 bases in between. Looked up from germline, CDR1 is LNHDA and CDR2 is SQIVND (reference sequence). CDR3 nucleotide sequence: TGTGCCAGTTCGGCAGGGACGCTGGACGAGCAGTACGTC. Amino acid sequence: CASSAGTLDEQYV.

The V call is TRBV7-6, the J call TRBJ2-5; TRBD2 matches 14 bases. The CDR3 is made up of 17 amino acids. CDR1 is SGHVS, CDR2 FNYEAQ, per germline. V shed 4 bases, J shed 5 bases, and the junction held 9 bases outside the gene matches. CDR3 DNA sequence: TGTGCCAGCAGCTCCTCAAGACTAGCGGGGGGGCCGGAGACCCAGTACTTC. Translating gives CASSSSRLAGGPETQYF.

This clone has a handful of counts. The chain joins TRBV4-1 to TRBJ1-6; the D is unclear. With 4 bases removed from V and 7 bases from J, the gap between germline ends came to 14 bases. Germline loops: CDR1 MGHRA, CDR2 YSYEKL. The CDR3 contains 15 residues. CDR3 nucleotide sequence: TGCGCCAGCAGCCCTCCCGAGGGATCGAATTCACCCCTCCACTTT. Translated, it gives CASSPPEGSNSPLHF.

V and J are TRBV6-2 or TRBV6-3 and TRBJ2-1, with TRBD2 matching 10 bases. J was trimmed by 7 bases and V by 2 bases; bases with no gene match: 5. This CDR3 has 15 amino acids. The germline CDR1 and CDR2 sequences are MNHEY and SVGEGT. CDR3 sequence: CASSYLAGVMNEQFF. The CDR3 nucleotides read TGTGCCAGCAGTTACCTAGCGGGAGTAATGAATGAGCAGTTCTTC.

The rearrangement joins TRBV4-3 to TRBJ1-2; D is ambiguous. The CDR3 is 13 residues long. V lost 4 bases and J lost 2, with 8 bases in between. Germline V gives CDR1 LGHNA, CDR2 YSLEER. DNA for the CDR3: TGCGCCAGCAGCCTTGGGGAAAACTATGGCTACACCTTC. It translates to CASSLGENYGYTF.

This chain joins TRBV30 and TRBJ2-2; 8 nucleotides line up with TRBD2. The V segment lost 2 bases and the J segment 5 bases; nucleotides outside the gene matches: 7. The CDR3 spans 15 residues. CDR1 and CDR2 (germline): GTSNPN, SVGIG (reference sequence). The CDR3: CAWSPPGGRTGELFF. The CDR3 region has the DNA TGTGCCTGGAGTCCGCCGGGGGGGAGGACCGGGGAGCTGTTTTTT. Drawing the rest from reference TRBV30 and TRBJ2-2, the complete variable domain is SQTIHQWPATLVQPVGSPLSLECTVEGTSNPNLYWYRQAAGRGLQLLFYSVGIGQISSEVPQNLSASRPQDRQFILSSKKLLLSDSGFYLCAWSPPGGRTGELFFGEGSRLTVL.

This clone was found a few times. J is TRBJ2-2 and V is TRBV4-2, with 9 nucleotides matching TRBD2. The CDR3 runs 20 residues. CDR1 and CDR2 (germline): LGHNA, YNFKEQ. V lost 0 bases, J lost 7 bases, and 18 bases stayed unmatched. CDR3 loop: CASSQERLVGGRALVGELFF. The CDR3 coding sequence is TGTGCCAGCAGCCAAGAACGACTAGTGGGCGGGAGGGCCTTGGTCGGGGAGCTGTTTTTT.

This chain links TRBV9 with TRBJ2-7; tentatively, D is TRBD2 (6 bases). Trimming shortened V by 4 bases and J by 3 bases, and 11 bases separated the two germline ends. This CDR3 is 13 amino acids long. Germline V gene data show CDR1 as SGDLS and CDR2 as YYNGEE. The CDR3 reads CASSTTGGYEQYF. The CDR3 DNA reads as TGTGCCAGCAGCACCACCGGGGGCTACGAGCAGTACTTC.

The chain combines TRBV11-3 with TRBJ2-2; D may be TRBD2 (5 bases). Between the trimmed V and J ends, which lost 5 bases and 4 bases, there was a span of 14 bases. Looked up from germline, CDR1 is SGHNT and CDR2 is YENEEA. There are 15 residues in the CDR3. The CDR3, as DNA: TGTGCCAGCAGCCGAAAAGCGGAGAGCACCGGGGAGCTGTTTTTT. Encoded protein: CASSRKAESTGELFF.

The V and J genes are TRBV29-1 and TRBJ1-4; D may be TRBD1 (6 bases). Per the germline V gene, CDR1 is SQVTM and CDR2 is ANQGSEA. The CDR3 loop spans 13 amino acids. Trimming removed 6 bases from V and 6 bases from J, with 14 bases in between. The CDR3 here is CSVKGGMHEKLFF. CDR3 DNA: TGCAGCGTAAAAGGGGGTATGCATGAAAAACTGTTTTTT.

V gene TRBV24-1 combines with J gene TRBJ2-5; D perhaps matches TRBD1 (6 bases). The CDR3 runs 15 residues. Germline V CDR1 and CDR2: KGHDR, SFDVKD. Trimming took 10 bases from V and 5 from J, leaving 22 bases between them. CDR3 in DNA: TGTGCCACGGACGCAGGACAGCCATGTCGGGAGACCCAGTACTTC. As protein: CATDAGQPCRETQYF.

The chain couples TRBV24-1 to TRBJ1-6; the D is unclear. The CDR3 consists of 15 residues. V was shortened by 6 bases and J by 0 bases, with 8 bases between the two germline ends. Germline V CDR1 and CDR2: KGHDR, SFDVKD. The CDR3 region is CATSISPSYNSPLHF. CDR3 nucleotide sequence: TGTGCCACCAGTATCTCTCCCTCCTATAATTCACCCCTCCACTTT.

Written as DNA, the CDR3 is TGTGCCAGCAGTTACAGAACAGCCCCAGAAGCTTTCTTT. Amino acid sequence: CASSYRTAPEAFF. The chain employs TRBV6-2 or TRBV6-3 and TRBJ1-1; D remains unclear. This CDR3 has 13 amino acids. Between the trimmed V and J ends, which lost 2 bases and 8 bases, there was a span of 12 bases. The germline V gene has CDR1 MNHEY and CDR2 SVGEGT.

This chain uses TRBV19 with TRBJ1-3; weak D call: TRBD1 (6 bases). Germline V CDR1 and CDR2: LNHDA, SQIVND (reference sequence). The CDR3 consists of 17 residues. Between the trimmed V and J ends, which lost 4 bases and 3 bases, there was a span of 19 bases. CDR3 coding DNA: TGTGCCAGTAGTACCACCTCGTCGGGGGCGCATGGAAACACCATATATTTT. Residues: CASSTTSSGAHGNTIYF.

V usage is TRBV5-6 and J usage is TRBJ1-2; TRBD1 agrees at 7 bases. This CDR3 is 16 amino acids long. Germline V gene lookup returns CDR1 SGHDT and CDR2 YYEEEE. Losses at the gene ends were 0 bases for V and 1 base for J; bases not matched to a gene: 6. This CDR3 reads CASSLDQGQSNYGYTF. The CDR3 region has the DNA TGTGCCAGCAGCTTGGATCAGGGACAGAGTAACTATGGCTACACCTTC.

The chain employs TRBV7-9 and TRBJ2-5; 8 positions agree with TRBD2. Per germline, CDR1 SEHNR and CDR2 FQNEAQ (reference sequence). The CDR3 runs to 15 residues. The ends lost 5 bases at V and 5 bases at J; junction bases unmatched: 10. DNA of the CDR3: TGTGCCAGCAGCCTAAGAGCGGGGGAGATGGAGACCCAGTACTTC. It yields the protein CASSLRAGEMETQYF. The entire variable domain, with the rest obtained from reference TRBV7-9 and TRBJ2-5, is as follows: DTGVSQNPRHKITKRGQNVTFRCDPISEHNRLYWYRQTLGQGPEFLTYFQNEAQLEKSRLLSDRFSAERPKGSFSTLEIQRTEQGDSAMYLCASSLRAGEMETQYFGPGTRLLVL.